This T cell receptor (beta chain) was retrieved from a study of cytomegalovirus exposure and HLA in healthy donors. CDR1 is SQVTM and CDR2 is ANQGSEA in the germline V gene. The V segment lost 4 bases and the J segment 2 bases; nucleotides outside the gene matches: 6. This CDR3 has 14 amino acids. PCR amplification relied on 60 Vbeta primers (plus 13 Jbeta primers). Profiled with immunoSEQ multiplex PCR; TCRdb holds only in-frame clones, not every one. Of approximately 220,000 clones in the sample, nearly 80% were seen once. The sequenced sample was PBMCs. The chain employs TRBV29-1 and TRBJ2-7; TRBD1 matches at 9 bases. This clonotype was sampled from a male donor in good health and CMV-seronegative. The CDR3 DNA reads as TGCAGCGTTGGCGGACAGGGGTCAACCTACGAGCAGTACTTC. Its protein is CSVGGQGSTYEQYF.